This TCR beta chain came from a study of T cell repertoires in cytomegalovirus infection. Study at large: Recently described HLA-C-restricted plus well-studied HLA-B-restricted CMV epitopes were used. Public signatures in TCR beta pointed to CMV infection and matching HLA type.

Points on this clonotype: Its matching antigen is unknown.

The study, taken as a whole, reports: HLA-C-restricted CMV clonotypes gave the most frequent clonotype in two of eight donors.

Each CDR3 protein gets one entry after TCRdb re-called the reads with MiXCR. The sample records around 360,000 distinct CDR3 sequences, around a third being singletons. The CDR3 length is 19 residues. Germline V lookup: CDR1 SEHNR, CDR2 FQNEAQ (reference sequence). V shed 2 bases and J shed 0 bases, with 22 bases lying between them. The genes are TRBV7-9 and TRBJ1-2; D is unclear. The sequencing used cultured PBMCs, collected from culture after CMV antigen stimulation. The TCR originated in a human donor in good health (CMV status not recorded). Some clones in this sample may be carry-over from other donors' samples. In DNA, the CDR3 is TGTGCCAGCAGCTTATCGACCCGACCTGACTCCCGAGCTAACTATGGCTACACCTTC. Translated, it gives CASSLSTRPDSRANYGYTF.